The 24 T cell receptor beta chains presented below share a single source sample, sequenced in a study of follicular helper T cells after annual influenza vaccination. The method was immunoSEQ multiplex PCR; TCRdb's version includes in-frame clones alone and lacks a portion of them. The table shows over 25,000 clones, with roughly 80% occurring only once. Time point given: 2014-2015 season, pre-vaccination. The source was CXCR5+ CD38- circulating T follicular helper cells from blood, collected on the day of influenza vaccination. Subset reported: circulating Tfh, non-naive CD4+CXCR5+PD-1+ (ICOS+CD38+ or ICOS-CD38-). The source of these receptors is an adult who received the influenza vaccine.

The rearrangement links TRBV7-2 to TRBJ2-5; TRBD1 aligns across 9 bases. Germline V gives CDR1 SGHTA, CDR2 FQGNSA. After removal of 5 bases from V and 5 bases from J, the junction contained 15 bases not matched to a gene. This CDR3 is built from 17 residues. The DNA of the CDR3 is TGTGCCAGCAGCCCGATGGGACAGGGAAAAGCCTTGGAGACCCAGTACTTC. Encoded protein: CASSPMGQGKALETQYF.

This chain uses TRBV7-3 with TRBJ2-3, with TRBD1 identical over 8 bases. The CDR3 covers 14 residues. Germline assignment: CDR1 SGHTA and CDR2 FQGTGA. J lost 3 bases, V lost 4 bases, and 3 bases had no gene match. Here the CDR3 reads CASSSQGATDTQYF. The CDR3 DNA follows: TGTGCCAGCAGCTCTCAGGGGGCGACAGATACGCAGTATTTT.

V gene TRBV6-5 combines with J gene TRBJ2-1; 11 bases map to TRBD2. Losses at the gene ends were 2 bases for V and 6 bases for J; bases not matched to a gene: 6. Germline V CDR1 and CDR2: MNHEY, SVGAGI. The CDR3 runs 16 residues. The CDR3 DNA reads TGTGCCAGCAGTTACACTAGCGGGAGAGGCGGCAATGAGCAGTTCTTC. Residues: CASSYTSGRGGNEQFF.

The V gene is TRBV27, the J gene TRBJ2-5; 7 bases agree with TRBD1. The CDR3 totals 13 residues. Per the germline V gene, CDR1 is MNHEY and CDR2 is SMNVEV (reference sequence). Trimming took 3 bases from V and 4 from J; bases not matched to a gene: 2. In DNA, the CDR3 is TGTGCCAGCAGTTTCAGGACAGGAGAGACCCAGTACTTC. This translates into CASSFRTGETQYF.

The V call is TRBV29-1, the J call TRBJ2-5, with D perhaps TRBD2 (6 bases). There are 14 residues in the CDR3. The V end lost 5 bases, the J end lost 2 bases, and 15 bases lay between the germline ends. Per germline, CDR1 SQVTM and CDR2 ANQGSEA. The CDR3 sequence: CSVQIQRAQETQYF. The DNA for the CDR3 is TGCAGCGTTCAAATACAGCGGGCGCAAGAGACCCAGTACTTC.

The sample holds a few counts of this clone. J is TRBJ2-5 and V is TRBV5-6; 10 bases are shared with TRBD2. This CDR3 spans 17 amino acids. V dropped 0 bases and J dropped 5; count of bases not matched to a gene: 10. The V gene's germline CDR1 is SGHDT and CDR2 YYEEEE. In nucleotides, the CDR3 is TGTGCCAGCAGCTTGGCCGGGGCTAGCGGGAGTCCGGAGACCCAGTACTTC. It specifies CASSLAGASGSPETQYF.

This CDR3 reads CASKITGGLYNEQFF. CDR3 DNA: TGCGCCAGCAAAATAACGGGGGGGCTCTACAATGAGCAGTTCTTC. V gene TRBV4-1 combines with J gene TRBJ2-1; TRBD2 matches 8 bases. Germline CDR1 is MGHRA and CDR2 is YSYEKL. V dropped 7 bases and J dropped 3; count of bases not matched to a gene: 8. This CDR3 spans 15 amino acids.

The rearrangement uses TRBV6-1 and TRBJ2-5; D possibly corresponds to TRBD2 (6 bases). The V end was cut by 0 bases, the J end by 2 bases, with 10 bases between. CDR1 MNHNS and CDR2 SASEGT come from the germline V gene. The length of the CDR3 is 15 residues. The CDR3 protein is CASSEAQGLQETQYF. In nucleotides, the CDR3 is TGTGCCAGCAGTGAAGCCCAGGGACTTCAAGAGACCCAGTACTTC.

The rearrangement uses TRBV7-8 and TRBJ2-2, with D possibly matching TRBD2 (5 bases). The CDR3 has 15 amino acids. V lost 5 bases, J lost 3 bases, and 13 bases lay in between. Germline V lookup: CDR1 SGHVS, CDR2 FQNEAQ. This chain's CDR3 is CASSPGESHTGELFF. The CDR3 bases are TGTGCCAGCAGCCCTGGGGAGTCTCACACCGGGGAGCTGTTTTTT.

This sequence joins TRBV18 and TRBJ2-3; D might be TRBD2 (5 bases). V dropped 2 bases and J dropped 3 bases, with 12 bases sitting between them. CDR1 and CDR2 from the germline V gene are KGHSH and LQKENI. The length of the CDR3 is 15 residues. DNA of the CDR3: TGTGCCAGCTCACCAGACTACCTGGAGACAGATACGCAGTATTTT. Protein sequence: CASSPDYLETDTQYF.

The chain couples TRBV7-9 to TRBJ2-5; TRBD2 aligns across 12 bases. CDR1 and CDR2 (germline): SEHNR, FQNEAQ (reference sequence). CDR3 length equals 15 residues. V shed 5 bases and J 4 bases; nucleotides not matched to a gene: 5. The CDR3 here is CASSPPGLAGETQYF. CDR3 in DNA: TGTGCCAGCAGCCCTCCGGGACTAGCGGGAGAGACCCAGTACTTC.

The J gene is TRBJ2-4, the V gene TRBV6-5; no clear D gene. Germline CDR1 and CDR2: MNHEY and SVGAGI. The CDR3 contains 13 residues. V lost 0 bases to trimming and J lost 7 bases, with 7 bases between them. CDR3 sequence (DNA): TGTGCCAGCAGTTACTCTAAATCCAACATTCAGTACTTC. Residues: CASSYSKSNIQYF.

This sequence joins TRBV11-2 and TRBJ2-7, with D tentatively TRBD1 (5 bases). The length of the CDR3 is 13 residues. Trimming stripped 2 bases from V and 2 bases from J, with 7 bases between. Germline V gene sequence: CDR1 SGHAT, CDR2 FQNNGV. CDR3 sequence (DNA): TGTGCCAGCAGCTTACCAGGGACCTACGAGCAGTACTTC. This codes for CASSLPGTYEQYF.

The CDR3 reads CASSLGGQGWDIQYF. The CDR3 coding sequence is TGTGCCAGCAGCTTGGGGGGACAGGGTTGGGACATTCAGTACTTC. The genes are TRBV5-4 and TRBJ2-4; 9 bases map to TRBD1. The CDR3 is 15 residues long. Germline CDR1 SGHNT, CDR2 YYREEE (reference sequence). With V trimmed by 0 bases and J by 8 bases, 6 bases remained unmatched.

The chain recombines TRBV7-8 with TRBJ2-5; D perhaps matches TRBD2 (6 bases). This CDR3 region has 13 residues. The V end lost 1 base, the J end lost 11 bases, and 14 bases lay between the germline ends. Germline-derived CDR1 and CDR2 are SGHVS and FQNEAQ. The CDR3 sequence: CASSLVLGGEQYF. The CDR3 coding sequence is TGTGCCAGCAGCTTAGTCCTTGGAGGGGAGCAGTACTTC.

A single count supports this clone. The gene calls are TRBV5-1 and TRBJ2-1; 7 nucleotides agree with TRBD1. CDR3 length equals 14 residues. Germline-derived CDR1 and CDR2 are SGHRS and YFSETQ. The V and J ends lost 4 bases and 10 bases, in that order; junction bases with no gene match: 11. CDR3 residues: CASSVKQGLGEQFF. The CDR3 DNA sequence: TGCGCCAGCAGCGTCAAACAGGGGTTAGGCGAGCAGTTCTTC.

Comments on this clone: A junction boundary mismatches the germline segment, possibly from a read error. This chain links TRBV5-1 with TRBJ1-1; 7 bases fit TRBD1. Germline CDR1 and CDR2: SGHRS and YFSETQ. The CDR3 contains 15 residues. The CDR3 loop reads CASSLGGGEATEAFF. The CDR3 DNA reads as TGCGCCAGCAGTTTGGGAGGGGGCGAGGCCACTGAAGCTTTCTTT.

The chain carries TRBV30 and TRBJ1-1; D not certain. Germline CDR1 and CDR2: GTSNPN and SVGIG (reference sequence). This CDR3 contains 11 residues. Trimming shortened V by 0 bases and J by 11 bases, and 10 bases separated the two germline ends. The CDR3 sequence: CAWSVGSVAFF. CDR3 bases: TGTGCCTGGAGTGTTGGGAGTGTCGCTTTCTTT.

V is TRBV19 and J is TRBJ2-5; unclear D gene. V was trimmed by 8 bases and J by 2 bases, leaving 12 bases between them. The germline gives CDR1 LNHDA, CDR2 SQIVND (reference sequence). The CDR3 sequence is 13 residues long. CDR3 DNA: TGTGCCAGTGGAGCACAACAACAAGAGACCCAGTACTTC. This sequence encodes CASGAQQQETQYF. The full variable domain, rest sourced from reference TRBV19 and TRBJ2-5, is DGGITQSPKYLFRKEGQNVTLSCEQNLNHDAMYWYRQDPGQGLRLIYYSQIVNDFQKGDIAEGYSVSREKKESFPLTVTSAQKNPTAFYLCASGAQQQETQYFGPGTRLLVL.

The V gene is TRBV19, the J gene TRBJ2-2, with no clear D. The CDR3 totals 16 residues. Deletions cut 4 bases from V and 8 bases from J, with 20 bases between. Germline CDR1 and CDR2: LNHDA and SQIVND (reference sequence). The CDR3 protein is CASSTISPGRVGELFF. The CDR3 DNA sequence: TGTGCCAGTAGTACGATCTCTCCTGGTCGGGTAGGGGAGCTGTTTTTT.

The CDR3 nucleotides are TGCGCCAGAGGAGTTCGGAATGGCTACACCTTC. This translates into CARGVRNGYTF. This rearrangement joins TRBV5-1 to TRBJ1-2; D uncertain. The germline V and J ends were trimmed by 8 bases and 6 bases, with 11 bases remaining between them. The germline V gene has CDR1 SGHRS and CDR2 YFSETQ. The CDR3 loop spans 11 amino acids.

The V gene is TRBV19, the J gene TRBJ2-7; 9 bases agree with TRBD1. Germline CDR1 is LNHDA and CDR2 is SQIVND (reference sequence). This CDR3 spans 14 amino acids. With 6 bases clipped from V and 2 bases from J, the junction kept 5 bases outside the gene matches. The CDR3 DNA reads TGTGCCAGTAGCTCGAGGACAGGGGCCTACGAGCAGTACTTC. Amino acids: CASSSRTGAYEQYF.

The chain employs TRBV10-3 and TRBJ2-2; TRBD2 matches 7 bases. V lost 8 bases, J lost 1 base, and 4 bases stayed unmatched. Germline V gives CDR1 ENHRY, CDR2 SYGVKD. This CDR3 has 14 amino acids. In nucleotides, the CDR3 is TGTGCCATCCGAGCGGGACTGAACACCGGGGAGCTGTTTTTT. It is translated as CAIRAGLNTGELFF.

The chain carries TRBV30 and TRBJ2-2; 7 bases agree with TRBD1. J gave up 2 bases and V 1 base, and 7 bases lay outside the gene matches. The CDR3 contains 16 residues. CDR1 is GTSNPN, CDR2 SVGIG, per germline (reference sequence). The CDR3 here is CAWSARRGLNTGELFF. CDR3 nucleotide sequence: TGTGCCTGGAGTGCCCGTAGGGGGCTCAACACCGGGGAGCTGTTTTTT.